A single sample gave rise to the 32 T cell receptor beta chains below, sequenced in a study of T-cell reconstitution after alpha-beta-depleted transplantation in children. Unique molecular identifiers were used in preparing the TCRbeta library. One entry per CDR3 protein, called by TCRdb with MiXCR from the PCR reads. The sample gives just over 950,000 distinct CDR3 sequences, around 30% of which show up once; about 28% is in the top ten. The sample was PBMCs, mostly from graft donor cells, taken 360 days after TCRalphabeta/CD19-depleted stem cell transplant. The receptors here all came from a boy under three years old who had a stem cell transplant for SCID, so the T cells may come from the graft donor.

This clonotype showed up just a few times. The rearrangement uses TRBV12-3 or TRBV12-4 and TRBJ2-3; D remains ambiguous. With 7 bases removed from V and 4 bases from J, the gap between germline ends came to 24 bases. CDR3 length: 17 amino acids. CDR3 sequence: CASTLGPTPPGADTQYF. Here the CDR3 DNA reads TGTGCCAGCACACTCGGCCCAACCCCCCCCGGTGCAGATACGCAGTATTTT.

This clonotype has more than one count but fewer than ten. The rearrangement joins TRBV28 to TRBJ1-3; D possibly corresponds to TRBD1 (6 bases). In germline, CDR1 is MDHEN, CDR2 SYDVKM. The V end lost 1 base, the J end lost 0 bases, and 19 bases lay between the germline ends. CDR3 length: 19 amino acids. The CDR3 loop reads CASSLSRWGHLASGNTIYF. CDR3 DNA sequence: TGTGCCAGCAGTTTATCCCGTTGGGGACACCTCGCCTCTGGAAACACCATATATTTT.

The chain is built from TRBV2 and TRBJ1-6; 9 nucleotides align to TRBD1. Losses at the gene ends were 6 bases for V and 5 bases for J; bases not matched to a gene: 8. This CDR3 is built from 16 residues. The germline CDR1 and CDR2 sequences are SNHLY and FYNNEI. Here the CDR3 DNA reads TGTGCCAGCAGCGCGGGACAGGGCAAAGATAATTCACCCCTCCACTTT. It is translated as CASSAGQGKDNSPLHF.

This clonotype was seen ten or more times. Germline and junction disagree at one end, which may indicate a read error. The chain employs TRBV7-2 and TRBJ2-5, with TRBD1 identical over 7 bases. Germline loops: CDR1 SGHTA, CDR2 FQGNSA. CDR3 length: 13 residues. CDR3 sequence (DNA): TGTGCCAGCAGTTTAGGGGGCTGGGAGACCCAGTACTTC. Translation: CASSLGGWETQYF.

This clonotype was recorded a few times. J is TRBJ2-7 and V is TRBV28; a weak D match, TRBD2 (6 bases). This CDR3 region has 17 residues. Germline V gene lookup returns CDR1 MDHEN and CDR2 SYDVKM. Trimming shortened V by 1 base and J by 4 bases, and 20 bases separated the two germline ends. DNA of the CDR3: TGTGCCAGCAGTTTATCCCCAATGGACGAGGCGGGATACGAGCAGTACTTC. Translated: CASSLSPMDEAGYEQYF.

The J gene is TRBJ2-2, the V gene TRBV5-1; the D is unclear. The CDR3 runs 14 residues. CDR1 SGHRS and CDR2 YFSETQ come from the germline V gene. Trimming shortened V by 2 bases and J by 8 bases, and 13 bases separated the two germline ends. This chain's CDR3 is CASSFYASSGELFF. CDR3 DNA: TGCGCCAGCAGCTTCTACGCCAGCTCGGGGGAGCTGTTTTTT. Together with reference TRBV5-1 and TRBJ2-2, the CDR3 gives the full variable domain: KAGVTQTPRYLIKTRGQQVTLSCSPISGHRSVSWYQQTPGQGLQFLFEYFSETQRNKGNFPGRFSGRQFSNSRSEMNVSTLELGDSALYLCASSFYASSGELFFGEGSRLTVL.

V usage is TRBV4-2 and J usage is TRBJ2-1; D not certain. The V end was cut by 0 bases, the J end by 5 bases, with 17 bases between. The germline V gene encodes CDR1 LGHNA and CDR2 YNFKEQ. There are 17 residues in the CDR3. This CDR3 reads CASSQDDFRSRDNEQFF. CDR3 DNA: TGTGCCAGCAGCCAAGATGATTTTCGGTCCCGGGACAATGAGCAGTTCTTC.

The chain carries TRBV7-6 and TRBJ2-1; D gene uncertain. CDR3 length: 15 amino acids. V lost 2 bases, J lost 2 bases, and 10 bases lay in between. Looked up from germline, CDR1 is SGHVS and CDR2 is FNYEAQ. The CDR3 protein is CASSLSAHPYNEQFF. Written as DNA, the CDR3 is TGTGCCAGCAGCTTATCCGCCCATCCCTACAATGAGCAGTTCTTC.

The DNA of the CDR3 is TGCGCCAGCAGCTTGACAGGTTGGGGCGAGCAGTACTTC. It encodes CASSLTGWGEQYF. This chain uses TRBV5-1 with TRBJ2-7; D perhaps matches TRBD1 (5 bases). This CDR3 has 13 residues. With 1 base removed from V and 6 bases from J, the gap between germline ends came to 11 bases. Germline loops: CDR1 SGHRS, CDR2 YFSETQ.

The chain is built from TRBV4-3 and TRBJ2-7; D call uncertain. This CDR3 region has 16 residues. Trimming cost V 0 bases and J 2 bases, with 14 bases left between them. CDR1 and CDR2 from the germline V gene are LGHNA and YSLEER. The CDR3 reads CASSQDQETYTYEQYF. The CDR3 DNA follows: TGCGCCAGCAGCCAAGACCAGGAGACTTACACCTACGAGCAGTACTTC.

This clonotype showed up many times. This chain links TRBV20-1 with TRBJ2-2; 10 nucleotides line up with TRBD2. J lost 3 bases, V lost 2 bases, and 6 bases had no gene match. Germline assignment: CDR1 DFQATT and CDR2 SNEGSKA (reference sequence). The CDR3 loop spans 16 amino acids. The CDR3 region is CSARPSGGAYTGELFF. The CDR3 DNA reads TGCAGTGCTAGACCCAGCGGGGGGGCCTACACCGGGGAGCTGTTTTTT.

This clonotype was detected only a few times. The J gene is TRBJ2-2, the V gene TRBV10-1; no definite D call. The germline gives CDR1 WNHNN, CDR2 SYGVQD (reference sequence). The V and J ends lost 4 bases and 7 bases respectively, with 10 bases between them. This CDR3 has 13 residues. CDR3 in amino acids: CASSGGRFGELFF. As DNA, the CDR3 is TGCGCCAGCAGTGGAGGACGGTTCGGGGAGCTGTTTTTT.

There are a few counts of this clonotype. This chain uses TRBV7-9 with TRBJ2-7; 8 bases map to TRBD1. The CDR3 has 14 amino acids. Trimming removed 5 bases from V and 7 bases from J; junction bases left unmatched: 10. The germline CDR1 and CDR2 sequences are SEHNR and FQNEAQ (reference sequence). CDR3 residues: CASSLDRVTREQYF. The DNA for the CDR3 is TGTGCCAGCAGCCTGGACAGGGTAACGAGGGAGCAGTACTTC.

The chain employs TRBV7-8 and TRBJ2-5, with D perhaps matching TRBD1 (6 bases). CDR3 length: 15 residues. Germline V gene lookup returns CDR1 SGHVS and CDR2 FQNEAQ. V lost 1 base to trimming and J lost 2 bases, with 11 bases between them. CDR3 loop: CASSLGWQGQETQYF. The CDR3 coding sequence is TGTGCCAGCAGCTTAGGTTGGCAGGGGCAAGAGACCCAGTACTTC.

The gene calls are TRBV18 and TRBJ2-1, with 11 bases matching TRBD2. Trimming removed 4 bases from V and 3 bases from J; junction bases left unmatched: 2. Germline V gives CDR1 KGHSH, CDR2 LQKENI. The CDR3 runs to 15 residues. CDR3 region: CASSRTSGHYNEQFF. CDR3 coding DNA: TGTGCCAGCTCACGGACTAGCGGGCACTACAATGAGCAGTTCTTC.

The chain is built from TRBV24-1 and TRBJ1-1, with a tentative D call TRBD1 (5 bases). Germline V lookup: CDR1 KGHDR, CDR2 SFDVKD. The ends were cut back, 1 base at V and 6 bases at J, with 17 bases in the middle. The CDR3 consists of 16 residues. The chain's CDR3 is CATSDLDSGRGAEAFF. CDR3 DNA sequence: TGTGCCACCAGTGATTTAGATTCTGGCCGGGGCGCTGAAGCTTTCTTT.

The gene calls are TRBV5-1 and TRBJ2-7; 11 positions agree with TRBD1. V was clipped by 4 bases and J by 6 bases; unmatched bases: 3. This CDR3 contains 13 residues. CDR1 is SGHRS and CDR2 is YFSETQ in the germline V gene. CDR3 amino acids: CASSPGQGGEQYF. CDR3 DNA sequence: TGCGCCAGCAGCCCGGGACAGGGGGGCGAGCAGTACTTC.

This clonotype has just a few counts. The chain carries TRBV6-1 and TRBJ2-1; no definite D call. Germline V gives CDR1 MNHNS, CDR2 SASEGT. The CDR3 contains 14 residues. The V and J ends lost 6 bases and 3 bases respectively, with 12 bases between them. CDR3 amino acids: CASSDDLYYNEQFF. CDR3 sequence (DNA): TGTGCCAGCAGCGACGACCTGTACTACAATGAGCAGTTCTTC.

This clonotype showed up just once. The chain joins TRBV7-8 to TRBJ1-1; no definite D call. The CDR3 runs 14 residues. Germline CDR1 is SGHVS and CDR2 is FQNEAQ. V was shortened by 3 bases and J by 4 bases, with 12 bases between the two germline ends. CDR3 region: CASSLVRPATEAFF. CDR3 DNA sequence: TGTGCCAGCAGCTTGGTTAGGCCGGCCACTGAAGCTTTCTTT.

The chain links TRBV5-1 to TRBJ2-6; no firm D call. This CDR3 has 14 amino acids. In germline, CDR1 is SGHRS, CDR2 YFSETQ. V dropped 3 bases and J dropped 2 bases, with 6 bases sitting between them. The DNA for the CDR3 is TGCGCCAGCAGCTCTATTGCTGGGGCCAACGTCCTGACTTTC. It codes for CASSSIAGANVLTF.

This chain links TRBV7-8 with TRBJ2-5, with TRBD1 identical over 8 bases. The ends lost 5 bases at V and 4 bases at J; junction bases unmatched: 12. CDR1 and CDR2 from the germline V gene are SGHVS and FQNEAQ. The CDR3 length is 16 residues. This CDR3 is CASSPSGTGFGETQYF. CDR3 nucleotides: TGTGCCAGCAGCCCATCCGGGACAGGCTTTGGAGAGACCCAGTACTTC.

The chain is built from TRBV20-1 and TRBJ2-3; the match to TRBD1 covers 8 bases. V trimming: 5 bases; J trimming: 2 bases; junction bases outside the gene matches: 6. Per the germline V gene, CDR1 is DFQATT and CDR2 is SNEGSKA (reference sequence). The CDR3 extends over 14 amino acids. In DNA, the CDR3 is TGCAGTGCTCGGACAGGGTTAGTCACAGATACGCAGTATTTT. This codes for CSARTGLVTDTQYF.

This clonotype was detected a few times. CDR3 DNA sequence: TGCGCCATCTCCCCAAGCGGGGGGTCCACAGATACGCAGTATTTT. This sequence encodes CAISPSGGSTDTQYF. The rearrangement links TRBV4-3 to TRBJ2-3; 9 nucleotides match TRBD2. V lost 10 bases to trimming and J lost 2 bases; unmatched junction nucleotides: 10. The CDR3 length is 15 residues. Per germline, CDR1 LGHNA and CDR2 YSLEER.

This clonotype has a handful of counts. V usage is TRBV12-3 or TRBV12-4 and J usage is TRBJ2-7; TRBD1 might be the D (6 bases). V was shortened by 3 bases and J by 4 bases, with 13 bases between the two germline ends. This CDR3 spans 14 amino acids. DNA of the CDR3: TGTGCCAGCAGTTTGGGGGCGGTATTTTACGAGCAGTACTTC. Residues: CASSLGAVFYEQYF.

V and J are TRBV2 and TRBJ1-5; TRBD1 matches at 7 bases. This CDR3 has 16 residues. Germline CDR1 reads SNHLY; CDR2 reads FYNNEI. V shed 3 bases and J 5 bases; nucleotides not matched to a gene: 10. CDR3 coding DNA: TGTGCCAGCAGTGAGACCCGGGACAGTGGCCATCAGCCCCAGCATTTT. Its protein product is CASSETRDSGHQPQHF. Filled out from reference TRBV2 and TRBJ1-5, the complete variable domain reads EPEVTQTPSHQVTQMGQEVILRCVPISNHLYFYWYRQILGQKVEFLVSFYNNEISEKSEIFDDQFSVERPDGSNFTLKIRSTKLEDSAMYFCASSETRDSGHQPQHFGDGTRLSIL.

The chain is built from TRBV27 and TRBJ2-1; possibly TRBD1 for D (5 bases). The CDR3 has 13 residues. The germline V and J ends were trimmed by 7 bases and 5 bases, with 12 bases remaining between them. Germline values: CDR1 MNHEY, CDR2 SMNVEV (reference sequence). CDR3 DNA: TGTGCCAGCAAGGGGCGATTCGACAATGAGCAGTTCTTC. This translates into CASKGRFDNEQFF.

This clonotype was observed a handful of times. The chain is built from TRBV5-1 and TRBJ2-1; 7 bases are shared with TRBD1. CDR3 length equals 15 residues. V lost 4 bases and J lost 5; bases outside the gene matches: 9. CDR1 is SGHRS, CDR2 YFSETQ, per germline. The CDR3 reads CASSRQGGNDNEQFF. The CDR3 DNA is TGCGCCAGCAGCCGACAGGGTGGGAATGACAATGAGCAGTTCTTC.

The chain uses TRBV7-2 and TRBJ2-7, with TRBD1 matching 7 bases. V shed 1 base, J shed 2 bases, and the junction held 8 bases outside the gene matches. Looked up from germline, CDR1 is SGHTA and CDR2 is FQGNSA. The CDR3 runs to 16 residues. The CDR3 nucleotides read TGTGCCAGCAGCTTAGTAGGGACAGTAAACCCCTACGAGCAGTACTTC. As protein: CASSLVGTVNPYEQYF.

The rearrangement links TRBV7-8 to TRBJ2-1; 8 bases are shared with TRBD1. The J segment lost 7 bases and the V segment lost 5 bases, leaving 7 bases of the junction unmatched. The CDR3 runs 14 residues. From germline, CDR1 is SGHVS and CDR2 FQNEAQ. The chain's CDR3 is CASSPRTGRNEQFF. CDR3 nucleotide sequence: TGTGCCAGCAGCCCAAGGACAGGGAGGAATGAGCAGTTCTTC.

This clonotype has more than one count but fewer than ten. The chain is built from TRBV4-2 and TRBJ2-2; either TRBD1 or TRBD2 may fit D (5 bases each). The CDR3 contains 15 residues. V shed 0 bases and J shed 10 bases, with 15 bases lying between them. Germline loops: CDR1 LGHNA, CDR2 YNFKEQ. The CDR3 nucleotides are TGTGCCAGCAGCCAAGAGTTCGCGCGAGGGGTGGAGCTGTTTTTT. This encodes CASSQEFARGVELFF.

V and J are TRBV27 and TRBJ2-1, with 12 positions matching TRBD2. Unmatched junction bases numbered 4, after V lost 1 base and J lost 0 bases. This CDR3 has 18 amino acids. Germline-derived CDR1 and CDR2 are MNHEY and SMNVEV (reference sequence). Written as DNA, the CDR3 is TGTGCCAGCAGTTTATTGGCTAGCGGGGGGGCCTCCTACAATGAGCAGTTCTTC. It codes for CASSLLASGGASYNEQFF.

The CDR3 bases are TGTGCCAGCAAGGGGGTGGGACAGGGCGTTTTGAACACTGAAGCTTTCTTT. The encoded protein is CASKGVGQGVLNTEAFF. The chain joins TRBV12-3 or TRBV12-4 to TRBJ1-1; 9 nucleotides line up with TRBD1. This CDR3 is 17 amino acids long. The ends lost 7 bases at V and 0 bases at J; junction bases unmatched: 12.